A selection of T cell receptor beta chains follows, all from one sample in a study of OX40 agonist ivuxolimab in advanced cancers. Data came from immunoSEQ multiplex PCR; TCRdb stores just in-frame clones and leaves some out. This repertoire shows some 70,000 clones, about 85% found once; its top ten account for less than 3.5%. The sequencing here drew on CD4+ or CD8+ T cells sorted from blood, taken in a trial of the OX40 agonist ivuxolimab. These receptors were collected from an adult with an advanced solid tumor such as melanoma, head and neck, liver or kidney cancer. Each CDR3 is given with its conserved first and last residue. A D gene is named only where the DNA matches it firmly.

13	TRBV28	-	TRBJ1-1	CASSSWGGTEAFF
14	TRBV2	TRBD1	TRBJ1-6	CASSMGQGFLPLHF
17	TRBV7-6	TRBD2	TRBJ2-7	CASSSGGGTSGSYEQYF
13	TRBV6-5	-	TRBJ2-2	CASSYWLPGELFF
13	TRBV5-1	TRBD2	TRBJ2-2	CASSRGDTGELFF
14	TRBV13	-	TRBJ2-5	CASSLLGSGETQYF
14	TRBV28	TRBD1	TRBJ1-1	CASSIPQGVTEAFF
14	TRBV30	-	TRBJ1-5	CAWSGGLGNQPQHF
16	TRBV5-6	TRBD2	TRBJ2-3	CASSPGVQRGLDTQYF
14	TRBV13	-	TRBJ2-7	CASSKGHSDYEQYF
14	TRBV7-2	-	TRBJ2-7	CASSSRGSSYEQYF
14	TRBV4-1	-	TRBJ2-2	CASSPGPGQGELFF
13	TRBV4-3	-	TRBJ2-1	CASSQDGWNEQFF
14	TRBV2	TRBD2	TRBJ2-7	CASKAAEGGYEQYF
12	TRBV28	-	TRBJ1-2	CASLRQDYGYTF
14	TRBV10-3	-	TRBJ1-5	CAISDRGAGQPQHF
14	TRBV2	TRBD1	TRBJ1-4	CASSRDRGHEKLFF
14	TRBV5-1	-	TRBJ2-1	CASSPRGGDWEQFF
14	TRBV30	-	TRBJ1-1	CAWSTGYRSTEAFF
13	TRBV19	TRBD1	TRBJ1-5	CASTDRAEQPQHF
16	TRBV4-3	-	TRBJ1-5	CASSQGPPDSNQPQHF
11	TRBV10-3	TRBD2	TRBJ2-1	CAINAGGEQFF
17	TRBV19	TRBD2	TRBJ2-2	CASSRGLAGGPGRELFF
14	TRBV5-6	-	TRBJ1-2	CASSFTSVNYGYTF
13	TRBV28	-	TRBJ1-2	CASSLSGGYGYTF
16	TRBV18	TRBD1	TRBJ1-3	CASSRQGTGPGNTIYF
13	TRBV6-6	-	TRBJ2-1	CASSPGFYNEQFF
14	TRBV18	-	TRBJ1-1	CASSSGYGVTEAFF
14	TRBV6-1	TRBD1	TRBJ2-3	CASSSWDRGDTQYF
14	TRBV19	-	TRBJ1-5	CASMEDVSDQPQHF
15	TRBV4-1	TRBD1	TRBJ1-1	CASSEAYRGDTEAFF
17	TRBV5-4	TRBD1	TRBJ1-1	CASSGGQSNPMNTEAFF
13	TRBV10-3	-	TRBJ2-2	CAISGRGNRGAVF
15	TRBV9	-	TRBJ2-7	CASSVGGTAAYEQYF
13	TRBV28	-	TRBJ1-2	CASRRGGPYGYTF
11	TRBV28	-	TRBJ1-1	CASVSNTEAFF
14	TRBV6-1	TRBD1	TRBJ1-1	CASSAGQGNTEAFF
14	TRBV6-1	TRBD2	TRBJ2-1	CASTGLAGSNEQFF
16	TRBV7-2	TRBD2	TRBJ2-1	CASSWRGTSGNNEQFF
15	TRBV6-5	-	TRBJ1-3	CASRNTGISGNTIYF
13	TRBV2	-	TRBJ1-1	CASRRDINTEAFF
18	TRBV28	TRBD1	TRBJ1-5	CASSLWGETGHTNQPQHF
15	TRBV10-2	-	TRBJ2-7	CASSESSSASYEQYF
16	TRBV7-2	TRBD2	TRBJ2-7	CASSLVPSGGAGEQYF
16	TRBV18	-	TRBJ1-6	CASSPPQGSGNSPLHF
16	TRBV9	-	TRBJ2-6	CASSVGQSSGANVLTF
13	TRBV12-5	-	TRBJ2-2	CASGHRQSGELFF
16	TRBV7-6	TRBD2	TRBJ2-3	CASSLEVSGATDTQYF
14	TRBV5-4	TRBD1	TRBJ1-4	CASSSDRGSEKLFF
14	TRBV7-2	-	TRBJ2-1	CASSLIRLVNEQFF
17	TRBV7-2	TRBD2	TRBJ2-7	CASSPNGLAGGYIEQYF
13	TRBV6-1	TRBD1	TRBJ1-2	CASREQGNYGYTF
14	TRBV10-3	-	TRBJ1-1	CASSERGENTEAFF